These 20 T cell receptor beta chains share one sample of origin, sequenced in a study of blood T cell repertoires in COVID-19. Profiling relied on immunoSEQ multiplex PCR, and the TCRdb table lists in-frame clones only, not all of them. The sample has fewer than 300,000 clones, roughly 84% seen once; the top ten hold roughly 3.1%. The sequencing input was peripheral blood. Receptors were obtained from a woman aged 18-30 years with acute or convalescent COVID-19.

The rearrangement links TRBV5-1 to TRBJ1-6; D gene uncertain. The CDR3 covers 15 residues. Looked up from germline, CDR1 is SGHRS and CDR2 is YFSETQ. V gave up 6 bases and J gave up 0 bases, with 10 bases separating them. The CDR3, as DNA: TGCGCCAGCACAGAGGGAAGCTCCTATAATTCACCCCTCCACTTT. It specifies CASTEGSSYNSPLHF.

The V call is TRBV7-9, the J call TRBJ2-3; weak D call: TRBD2 (5 bases). The V gene lost 0 bases and the J gene lost 4 bases, with 11 bases spanning the gap. CDR3 length equals 15 residues. Germline loops: CDR1 SEHNR, CDR2 FQNEAQ (reference sequence). CDR3 sequence: CASSLASVSADTQYF. The CDR3 DNA is TGTGCCAGCAGCTTAGCTAGCGTGAGCGCAGATACGCAGTATTTT.

This chain links TRBV5-1 with TRBJ2-1; D may be TRBD2 (5 bases). The V gene lost 5 bases and the J gene lost 1 base, with 10 bases spanning the gap. CDR3 length equals 14 residues. Germline V gene sequence: CDR1 SGHRS, CDR2 YFSETQ. CDR3: CASSRGISYNEQFF. CDR3 DNA: TGCGCCAGCAGTCGAGGGATTTCCTACAATGAGCAGTTCTTC. Together with reference TRBV5-1 and TRBJ2-1, the CDR3 gives the full variable domain: KAGVTQTPRYLIKTRGQQVTLSCSPISGHRSVSWYQQTPGQGLQFLFEYFSETQRNKGNFPGRFSGRQFSNSRSEMNVSTLELGDSALYLCASSRGISYNEQFFGPGTRLTVL.

The V call is TRBV24-1, the J call TRBJ2-1; TRBD2 aligns across 7 bases. The CDR3 consists of 15 residues. V shed 9 bases and J 4 bases; nucleotides not matched to a gene: 11. Per the germline V gene, CDR1 is KGHDR and CDR2 is SFDVKD. This chain's CDR3 is CATPGLAEPYNEQFF. DNA of the CDR3: TGTGCCACCCCCGGGCTAGCGGAGCCTTACAATGAGCAGTTCTTC.

In DNA form, the CDR3 reads TGTGCCAGCAGCTTCCAGGGAAACACCGGGGAGCTGTTTTTT. Amino acids: CASSFQGNTGELFF. J is TRBJ2-2 and V is TRBV13, with D possibly TRBD1 on 5 matching bases. Germline V CDR1 and CDR2: PRHDT, FYEKMQ (reference sequence). The CDR3 is 14 amino acids. Trimming took off 3 bases at V and 2 bases at J, with 7 bases between the two ends.

The rearrangement uses TRBV5-6 and TRBJ2-2; 9 bases are shared with TRBD2. The CDR3 has 16 residues. With V trimmed by 4 bases and J by 4 bases, 8 bases remained unmatched. The V gene's germline CDR1 is SGHDT and CDR2 YYEEEE. Here the CDR3 reads CASSPLAGSGTGELFF. The CDR3 DNA follows: TGTGCCAGCAGCCCCCTAGCGGGATCGGGCACCGGGGAGCTGTTTTTT. Full variable domain (remainder filled in from reference TRBV5-6 and TRBJ2-2): DAGVTQSPTHLIKTRGQQVTLRCSPKSGHDTVSWYQQALGQGPQFIFQYYEEEERQRGNFPDRFSGHQFPNYSSELNVNALLLGDSALYLCASSPLAGSGTGELFFGEGSRLTVL.

Written as DNA, the CDR3 is TGTGCCAGCAGCCCGTACGGACTAGCGGACTACAATGAGCAGTTCTTC. Amino acid sequence: CASSPYGLADYNEQFF. The gene calls are TRBV11-2 and TRBJ2-1, with 10 bases matching TRBD2. Germline trimming cut 5 bases from V and 3 bases from J; bases unmatched to any gene: 7. CDR1 is SGHAT and CDR2 is FQNNGV in the germline V gene. CDR3 size: 16 residues.

The rearrangement links TRBV5-4 to TRBJ2-7; 7 bases map to TRBD1. The V gene's germline CDR1 is SGHNT and CDR2 YYREEE (reference sequence). V was pared by 0 bases and J by 5 bases, with 5 bases of the junction left unmatched. The CDR3 runs 14 residues. The CDR3 sequence: CASSLGGGKDEQYF. The CDR3, as DNA: TGTGCCAGCAGCTTGGGAGGGGGCAAGGACGAGCAGTACTTC.

The V gene is TRBV5-1, the J gene TRBJ2-3; D is unresolved. V lost 1 base to trimming and J lost 4 bases, with 10 bases between them. Germline lookup yields CDR1 SGHRS and CDR2 YFSETQ. This CDR3 spans 14 amino acids. The CDR3 here is CASSLRQQADTQYF. CDR3 in DNA: TGCGCCAGCAGCTTGCGTCAGCAGGCAGATACGCAGTATTTT.

The chain recombines TRBV4-2 with TRBJ1-2, with TRBD1 matching over 7 bases. V gave up 3 bases and J gave up 2 bases; unmatched junction bases: 3. This CDR3 is 14 amino acids long. Germline lookup yields CDR1 LGHNA and CDR2 YNFKEQ. CDR3 region: CASSQRTGNYGYTF. The CDR3 DNA reads as TGTGCCAGCAGCCAGAGGACAGGAAACTATGGCTACACCTTC.

V is TRBV3-1 (or the pseudogene TRBV3-2) and J is TRBJ1-2; D ambiguous. Germline CDR1 reads LGHDT; CDR2 reads YNNKEL (reference sequence). The CDR3 totals 14 residues. Trimming stripped 0 bases from V and 3 bases from J, with 8 bases between. The CDR3 is CASSQEPGYYGYTF. The CDR3 DNA is TGTGCCAGCAGCCAAGAGCCCGGGTACTATGGCTACACCTTC.

This chain links TRBV7-2 with TRBJ2-7, with 12 bases identical to TRBD2. Per germline, CDR1 SGHTA and CDR2 FQGNSA. V lost 0 bases and J lost 9; bases outside the gene matches: 3. The CDR3 runs to 14 residues. The CDR3 sequence: CASSLARLAGVQYF. The CDR3 DNA reads as TGTGCCAGCAGCTTAGCGCGACTAGCGGGAGTGCAGTACTTC. The complete variable domain, with remaining parts taken from reference TRBV7-2 and TRBJ2-7, reads GAGVSQSPSNKVTEKGKDVELRCDPISGHTALYWYRQSLGQGLEFLIYFQGNSAPDKSGLPSDRFSAERTGGSVSTLTIQRTQQEDSAVYLCASSLARLAGVQYFGPGTRLTVT.

V is TRBV5-1 and J is TRBJ1-2; perhaps TRBD1 as D (6 bases). Germline loops: CDR1 SGHRS, CDR2 YFSETQ. The CDR3 consists of 15 residues. V lost 0 bases to trimming and J lost 7 bases, with 16 bases between them. CDR3 loop: CASSLVAGDVGGYTF. The CDR3 DNA sequence: TGCGCCAGCAGCTTGGTCGCAGGGGACGTTGGTGGCTACACCTTC.

This clone was counted once. The same CDR3 is also encoded by other DNA sequences in this sample. The rearrangement uses TRBV4-1 and TRBJ2-7; no firm D call. The V and J ends lost 1 base and 2 bases respectively, with 9 bases between them. Per the germline V gene, CDR1 is MGHRA and CDR2 is YSYEKL. The CDR3 covers 14 residues. The CDR3 here is CASSQGGLAYEQYF. DNA of the CDR3: TGCGCCAGCAGCCAAGGTGGTCTAGCCTACGAGCAGTACTTC.

This clone appeared once. The chain links TRBV6-6 to TRBJ1-4; 9 positions match TRBD1. Losses at the gene ends were 5 bases for V and 4 bases for J; bases not matched to a gene: 5. Germline values: CDR1 MNHNY, CDR2 SVGAGI (reference sequence). The CDR3 runs to 15 residues. CDR3: CASSRRQGGNEKLFF. The DNA for the CDR3 is TGTGCCAGCAGTCGCCGACAGGGGGGTAATGAAAAACTGTTTTTT.

This chain links TRBV14 with TRBJ2-7, with 9 bases that match TRBD1. V shed 1 base and J 1 base; nucleotides not matched to a gene: 2. The CDR3 extends over 15 amino acids. Germline loops: CDR1 SGHDN, CDR2 FVKESK. CDR3: CASSQGQGESYEQYF. The CDR3 DNA follows: TGTGCCAGCAGCCAAGGACAGGGGGAATCCTACGAGCAGTACTTC.

This clone has only a few counts. The chain uses TRBV4-3 and TRBJ2-5; weak D call: TRBD2 (5 bases). The CDR3 runs 13 residues. V was cut by 1 base and J by 7 bases, with 10 bases left in between. CDR1 is LGHNA, CDR2 YSLEER, per germline. The CDR3 DNA follows: TGCGCCAGCAGCCAAGCAGCGGAAGGGACCCAGTACTTC. Translation gives CASSQAAEGTQYF.

The chain carries TRBV5-1 and TRBJ2-2; TRBD2 might be the D (5 bases). The germline gives CDR1 SGHRS, CDR2 YFSETQ. The V and J ends lost 1 base and 6 bases respectively, with 16 bases between them. The CDR3 is 16 amino acids. CDR3 residues: CASSLIPGRSAGELFF. The CDR3 DNA sequence: TGCGCCAGCAGCTTGATTCCGGGGAGATCGGCCGGGGAGCTGTTTTTT.

This clone has ten or more counts. The chain employs TRBV19 and TRBJ1-5; weak D call: TRBD1 (5 bases). Per the germline V gene, CDR1 is LNHDA and CDR2 is SQIVND (reference sequence). This CDR3 comprises 14 residues. V lost 7 bases to trimming and J lost 7 bases, with 17 bases between them. The CDR3 loop is CASIQRGERQPQHF. DNA for the CDR3: TGTGCCAGTATACAGCGGGGGGAAAGGCAGCCCCAGCATTTT.

On this clone: The sample carries other DNA sequences with the same CDR3. The chain carries TRBV6-2 or TRBV6-3 and TRBJ2-7; D gene unclear. CDR3 size: 13 residues. Trimming cost V 2 bases and J 2 bases, with 7 bases left between them. Germline loops: CDR1 MNHEY, CDR2 SVGEGT. CDR3 region: CASSYPGTYEQYF. CDR3 in DNA: TGTGCCAGCAGTTACCCGGGTACCTACGAGCAGTACTTC.